A single sample gave rise to the 19 T cell receptor beta chains below, sequenced in a study of early T cells in non-severe SARS-CoV-2 infection. From the 5' RACE reads, TCRdb called clonotypes with MiXCR, one entry per CDR3 protein. The sample holds over 50,000 distinct CDR3 sequences, more than 10% seen once. Material: whole blood. The source of these receptors is an adult who was a healthcare worker with PCR-confirmed SARS-CoV-2 infection or an uninfected control (not recorded which).

This clonotype has ten or more counts. V is TRBV6-6 and J is TRBJ2-1; 13 bases are shared with TRBD2. The germline CDR1 and CDR2 sequences are MNHNY and SVGAGI (reference sequence). The CDR3 is made up of 15 amino acids. V trimming: 6 bases; J trimming: 5 bases; junction bases outside the gene matches: 4. CDR3 sequence (DNA): TGTGCCAGCAGATCGGGACTAGCGGGGCACAATGAGCAGTTCTTC. Translating it yields CASRSGLAGHNEQFF.

This chain links TRBV5-1 with TRBJ1-2; a weak D match, TRBD1 (6 bases). V was shortened by 1 base and J by 4 bases, with 17 bases between the two germline ends. Germline CDR1 and CDR2: SGHRS and YFSETQ. The CDR3 runs 16 residues. The CDR3 DNA is TGCGCCAGCAGCTTGTCCCCAGTCCAGGGGTCCTATGGCTACACCTTC. It is translated as CASSLSPVQGSYGYTF.

The J gene is TRBJ1-2, the V gene TRBV10-3, with D unresolved. V lost 4 bases and J 4 bases, leaving 10 bases between the germline ends. The length of the CDR3 is 13 residues. The germline gives CDR1 ENHRY, CDR2 SYGVKD. For the CDR3, the DNA is TGTGCCATCAGTGGCCCCAGATTCTATGGCTACACCTTC. Its translation: CAISGPRFYGYTF.

This clonotype was observed many times. J is TRBJ2-1 and V is TRBV12-3 or TRBV12-4, with a tentative D call TRBD2 (6 bases). There are 15 residues in the CDR3. V lost 6 bases, J lost 5 bases, and 17 bases lay in between. The CDR3, as DNA: TGTGCCAGCAGCTTGGCCGGTGGGGGGAACAATGAGCAGTTCTTC. It codes for CASSLAGGGNNEQFF.

This clonotype was detected many times. V usage is TRBV12-5 and J usage is TRBJ1-1; 9 bases are shared with TRBD1. J gave up 6 bases and V 5 bases, and 10 bases lay outside the gene matches. The CDR3 is made up of 15 amino acids. CDR1 is LGHNT and CDR2 is FRNRAP in the germline V gene. The CDR3 protein is CASGPRGTGIAEAFF. CDR3 nucleotide sequence: TGTGCTAGTGGTCCCCGAGGGACAGGGATTGCTGAAGCTTTCTTT.

This clonotype was seen many times. This chain links TRBV2 with TRBJ2-7, with 8 bases matching TRBD1. CDR3 length: 15 amino acids. V was pared by 3 bases and J by 4 bases, with 8 bases of the junction left unmatched. Germline V gene sequence: CDR1 SNHLY, CDR2 FYNNEI. The CDR3 DNA reads as TGTGCCAGCAGTGAGAGTGGGACAGGTTTATACGAGCAGTACTTC. It is translated as CASSESGTGLYEQYF.

This clonotype was picked up many times. The chain links TRBV12-3 or TRBV12-4 to TRBJ1-5; maybe TRBD1 (5 bases). The CDR3 extends over 14 amino acids. V lost 2 bases to trimming and J lost 6 bases, with 11 bases between them. The CDR3 coding sequence is TGTGCCAGCAGTTTACAGGGTAAAAGTCAGCCCCAGCATTTT. Translating it yields CASSLQGKSQPQHF.

In its sample, this clonotype was seen many times. The chain employs TRBV5-6 and TRBJ2-5, with D possibly matching TRBD2 (6 bases). The V gene's germline CDR1 is SGHDT and CDR2 YYEEEE. With 1 base removed from V and 1 base from J, the gap between germline ends came to 11 bases. The CDR3 consists of 15 residues. The CDR3 reads CASSLNGGLQETQYF. The CDR3 bases are TGTGCCAGCAGCTTGAACGGGGGTCTCCAAGAGACCCAGTACTTC. Full variable domain (missing parts from reference TRBV5-6 and TRBJ2-5): DAGVTQSPTHLIKTRGQQVTLRCSPKSGHDTVSWYQQALGQGPQFIFQYYEEEERQRGNFPDRFSGHQFPNYSSELNVNALLLGDSALYLCASSLNGGLQETQYFGPGTRLLVL.

Many counts were recorded for this clonotype. The chain is built from TRBV11-2 and TRBJ2-3; a weak D match, TRBD1 (6 bases). CDR1 and CDR2 (germline): SGHAT, FQNNGV. The CDR3 runs to 15 residues. The V and J ends lost 8 bases and 0 bases respectively, with 15 bases between them. The CDR3 here is CASGDKGSSTDTQYF. The CDR3 region has the DNA TGTGCCAGCGGGGACAAGGGTTCCAGCACAGATACGCAGTATTTT.

The chain has TRBV18 and TRBJ1-2; TRBD1 agrees at 9 bases. The CDR3 totals 15 residues. Germline lookup yields CDR1 KGHSH and CDR2 LQKENI. With 1 base clipped from V and 2 bases from J, the junction kept 2 bases outside the gene matches. The CDR3 sequence: CASSPRTGENYGYTF. As DNA, the CDR3 is TGTGCCAGCTCACCACGGACAGGGGAAAACTATGGCTACACCTTC. Full variable domain (remainder filled in from reference TRBV18 and TRBJ1-2): NAGVMQNPRHLVRRRGQEARLRCSPMKGHSHVYWYRQLPEEGLKFMVYLQKENIIDESGMPKERFSAEFPKEGPSILRIQQVVRGDSAAYFCASSPRTGENYGYTFGSGTRLTVV.

This clonotype occurred many times. The rearrangement links TRBV11-3 to TRBJ2-3, with D unresolved. V was trimmed by 1 base and J by 4 bases, leaving 15 bases between them. Germline lookup yields CDR1 SGHNT and CDR2 YENEEA. The CDR3 spans 16 residues. CDR3 coding DNA: TGTGCCAGCAGCTTAGTCTCCAAAAACCCCCCAGATACGCAGTATTTT. It is translated as CASSLVSKNPPDTQYF.

The sample holds many counts of this clonotype. The chain is built from TRBV19 and TRBJ2-7; D may be TRBD1 (6 bases). The CDR3 runs 14 residues. CDR1 LNHDA and CDR2 SQIVND come from the germline V gene (reference sequence). With 2 bases removed from V and 7 bases from J, the gap between germline ends came to 15 bases. The CDR3 DNA follows: TGTGCCAGTAGTATATCTCTGGGGGCAGGAGAGCAGTACTTC. Its protein is CASSISLGAGEQYF.

This clonotype has a count of ten or more. V usage is TRBV30 and J usage is TRBJ1-2, with no clear D. The length of the CDR3 is 14 residues. CDR1 GTSNPN and CDR2 SVGIG come from the germline V gene (reference sequence). Trimming took 2 bases from V and 3 from J, leaving 13 bases between them. CDR3 DNA: TGTGCCTGGAGTACCAGGATACGGGACTATGGCTACACCTTC. It translates to CAWSTRIRDYGYTF.

The chain combines TRBV2 with TRBJ2-7, with D maybe TRBD1 (6 bases). The CDR3 sequence is 15 residues long. The ends were cut back, 7 bases at V and 2 bases at J, with 18 bases in the middle. CDR1 and CDR2 (germline): SNHLY, FYNNEI. The CDR3 protein is CASMRSGDRPYEQYF. DNA for the CDR3: TGTGCCAGCATGCGGTCAGGGGACCGACCCTACGAGCAGTACTTC.

This clonotype was recorded many times. The chain is built from TRBV20-1 and TRBJ2-1, with 10 bases that match TRBD1. Germline assignment: CDR1 DFQATT and CDR2 SNEGSKA (reference sequence). With V trimmed by 0 bases and J by 6 bases, 5 bases remained unmatched. This CDR3 contains 15 residues. DNA for the CDR3: TGCAGTGCTAGAGATGTCGGGACAGGGGTCAATGAGCAGTTCTTC. Translating gives CSARDVGTGVNEQFF.

This clonotype was recorded at least ten times. The chain employs TRBV29-1 and TRBJ1-1, with D tentatively TRBD1 (5 bases). This CDR3 region has 14 residues. Germline CDR1 SQVTM, CDR2 ANQGSEA. The V gene lost 1 base and the J gene lost 5 bases, with 14 bases spanning the gap. CDR3 region: CSVEGAGIDTEAFF. CDR3 nucleotide sequence: TGCAGCGTTGAAGGGGCAGGGATCGATACTGAAGCTTTCTTT.

This clonotype was found many times. The chain couples TRBV7-8 to TRBJ2-6; D not certain. Trimming took 5 bases from V and 13 from J, leaving 12 bases between them. This CDR3 has 12 amino acids. CDR1 is SGHVS and CDR2 is FQNEAQ in the germline V gene. The DNA for the CDR3 is TGTGCCAGCAGCGCGGCCGTGAGAGTCCTGACTTTC. It translates to CASSAAVRVLTF.

This clonotype was detected many times. V is TRBV7-9 and J is TRBJ1-1; TRBD1 might be the D (6 bases). V was clipped by 4 bases and J by 0 bases, with 18 bases between them. Germline-derived CDR1 and CDR2 are SEHNR and FQNEAQ (reference sequence). The CDR3 runs 17 residues. CDR3 coding DNA: TGTGCCAGCAGCTCCAAGCTGAAACAGGGCTTGAACACTGAAGCTTTCTTT. Encoded protein: CASSSKLKQGLNTEAFF.

This clonotype was detected ten times or more. J is TRBJ1-2 and V is TRBV29-1, with a tentative D call TRBD1 (6 bases). The V gene lost 8 bases and the J gene lost 0 bases, with 13 bases spanning the gap. In germline, CDR1 is SQVTM, CDR2 ANQGSEA. The CDR3 length is 13 residues. The CDR3 DNA sequence: TGCAGCACCATGGACAGCCCTAACTATGGCTACACCTTC. Its translation is CSTMDSPNYGYTF.